Each of the 14 T cell receptor beta chains below was sequenced from the same sample in a study of Graves' ophthalmopathy and Graves' hyperthyroidism. RNA transcripts yielded amplified TCR beta CDR3 regions. The workflow started with a first-round RT-PCR run with HTBI primers and then moved on to a second-round multiplex PCR. From the multiplex PCR reads, TCRdb called clonotypes with MiXCR, one entry per CDR3 protein. The sample has about 480,000 distinct CDR3 sequences, around an eighth seen once. The material sequenced was blood. The receptors shown here come from a woman in her 30s with Graves' ophthalmopathy.

Ten or more counts support this clonotype. The CDR3 loop reads CSASGDRVNTGELFF. The CDR3 nucleotides read TGCAGTGCTAGTGGGGACAGGGTGAACACCGGGGAGCTGTTTTTT. The genes are TRBV20-1 and TRBJ2-2; TRBD1 aligns across 9 bases. CDR1 is DFQATT and CDR2 is SNEGSKA in the germline V gene (reference sequence). This CDR3 contains 15 residues. V lost 3 bases to trimming and J lost 1 base; unmatched junction nucleotides: 3.

The table lists this clonotype with many counts. The rearrangement links TRBV7-8 to TRBJ2-4; D gene uncertain. Germline V gene sequence: CDR1 SGHVS, CDR2 FQNEAQ. Deletions cut 2 bases from V and 8 bases from J, with 4 bases between. CDR3 length: 11 residues. CDR3 bases: TGTGCCAGCAGCTTACAGGACATTCAGTACTTC. This codes for CASSLQDIQYF.

Notes on this clonotype: This may stem from a read error, because a much larger clone lies one nucleotide away. The CDR3 bases are TGCAGCGTTGTAGACGTCACTGAAGCTTTCTTT. It specifies CSVVDVTEAFF. The chain joins TRBV29-1 to TRBJ1-1; D gene ambiguous. Trimming pared 4 bases from V and 4 bases from J, leaving 7 bases between. Germline V gene data show CDR1 as SQVTM and CDR2 as ANQGSEA. CDR3 size: 11 residues.

In this sample, this clonotype turned up many times. The rearrangement joins TRBV5-1 to TRBJ1-1, with TRBD1 as a possible D gene (6 bases). The length of the CDR3 is 13 residues. With 3 bases removed from V and 7 bases from J, the gap between germline ends came to 13 bases. From germline, CDR1 is SGHRS and CDR2 YFSETQ. In DNA form, the CDR3 reads TGCGCCAGCAGCTATTGGGGGGCCGGTGAAGCTTTCTTT. Encoded protein: CASSYWGAGEAFF.

This clonotype has just a few counts. The junction shows a germline mismatch at one end, possibly a read error. J is TRBJ2-5 and V is TRBV20-1, with D possibly being TRBD2 (6 bases). Per germline, CDR1 DFQATT and CDR2 SNEGSKA (reference sequence). The CDR3 length is 17 residues. This chain's CDR3 is CSARDLHQRELVETKYF. CDR3 bases: TGCAGTGCTAGAGATCTCCACCAACGGGAGTTAGTTGAGACCAAGTACTTC.

This clonotype was observed many times. The rearrangement links TRBV28 to TRBJ1-3; D remains unclear. Deletions cut 7 bases from V and 5 bases from J, with 9 bases between. Germline V lookup: CDR1 MDHEN, CDR2 SYDVKM. The CDR3 loop spans 12 amino acids. CDR3 loop: CASTDKRNTIYF. The CDR3 DNA follows: TGTGCCAGCACCGACAAGAGAAACACCATATATTTT.

This clonotype has a count of ten or more. The J gene is TRBJ1-1, the V gene TRBV6-1; 10 bases line up with TRBD1. CDR3 size: 15 residues. Trimming removed 2 bases from V and 7 bases from J; junction bases left unmatched: 7. The V gene's germline CDR1 is MNHNS and CDR2 SASEGT. The CDR3 DNA sequence: TGTGCCAGCAGTGAAAGCGGGACAGGGGCTAATGAAGCTTTCTTT. Translating it yields CASSESGTGANEAFF.

This clonotype was counted at least ten times. V and J are TRBV6-1 and TRBJ1-2; D perhaps matches TRBD1 (5 bases). The germline V and J ends were trimmed by 6 bases and 5 bases, with 16 bases remaining between them. Looked up from germline, CDR1 is MNHNS and CDR2 is SASEGT. The length of the CDR3 is 14 residues. The CDR3 protein is CASSGGGTLYGYTF. CDR3 DNA sequence: TGTGCCAGCAGCGGGGGGGGAACTTTATATGGCTACACCTTC.

The V gene is TRBV10-3, the J gene TRBJ1-2; 11 bases fit TRBD1. V lost 3 bases, J lost 7 bases, and 4 bases stayed unmatched. Germline V CDR1 and CDR2: ENHRY, SYGVKD. The CDR3 extends over 14 amino acids. CDR3 in amino acids: CAISEGQGAAGYTF. DNA of the CDR3: TGTGCCATCAGTGAAGGACAGGGGGCCGCTGGCTACACCTTC.

The chain employs TRBV4-1 and TRBJ2-7; 9 nucleotides match TRBD1. Germline V lookup: CDR1 MGHRA, CDR2 YSYEKL. The CDR3 is 18 amino acids. The V and J ends lost 2 bases and 0 bases, in that order; junction bases with no gene match: 11. CDR3 sequence reads: CASSQYGPDRGYSYEQYF. The CDR3 nucleotides read TGCGCCAGCAGCCAATATGGTCCCGACAGGGGGTACTCCTACGAGCAGTACTTC.

There are many counts of this clonotype. The chain uses TRBV20-1 and TRBJ2-7; tentative D call: TRBD2 (5 bases). The germline V and J ends were trimmed by 6 bases and 8 bases, with 17 bases remaining between them. CDR1 and CDR2 from the germline V gene are DFQATT and SNEGSKA (reference sequence). The CDR3 covers 12 residues. Here the CDR3 reads CSAAEGSWKQYF. DNA for the CDR3: TGCAGTGCCGCAGAGGGATCGTGGAAGCAGTACTTC.

In this sample, this clonotype turned up once. The junction departs from the called germline gene at one end, perhaps through a read error. J is TRBJ1-5 and V is TRBV28; tentative D call: TRBD1 (5 bases). This CDR3 has 16 amino acids. Per the germline V gene, CDR1 is MDHEN and CDR2 is SYDVKM. In DNA form, the CDR3 reads TGTGCCAGCACCCCTAAGGGACTCCTAGGCAATCAGCCCGAGCATTTT. Protein product: CASTPKGLLGNQPEHF.

Ten or more counts support this clonotype. The chain carries TRBV6-2 or TRBV6-3 and TRBJ1-5, with D uncertain. CDR3 size: 14 residues. Germline loops: CDR1 MNHEY, CDR2 SVGEGT. V lost 4 bases and J 6 bases, leaving 13 bases between the germline ends. Here the CDR3 reads CASSLLGSSQPQHF. Written as DNA, the CDR3 is TGTGCCAGCAGTTTACTCGGATCCAGTCAGCCCCAGCATTTT.

This clonotype appeared many times. The chain recombines TRBV6-5 with TRBJ1-1; D might be TRBD1 (6 bases). The germline V gene has CDR1 MNHEY and CDR2 SVGAGI. V dropped 2 bases and J dropped 4 bases, with 8 bases sitting between them. The CDR3 loop spans 13 amino acids. The CDR3 region is CASSYGGRTEAFF. The CDR3 DNA follows: TGTGCCAGCAGTTACGGGGGCCGCACTGAAGCTTTCTTT.